The 18 T cell receptor beta chains below come from one sample, sequenced in a study of blood T cell repertoires in COVID-19. Measured with immunoSEQ multiplex PCR; TCRdb has only the in-frame clones, and not every one. Of 60,000 to 75,000 clones in the sample, approximately 87% were seen once. The sample was peripheral blood. The receptors stem from a human donor in a cohort sampled during active COVID-19.

V is TRBV4-1 and J is TRBJ1-1; 8 bases fit TRBD1. CDR1 and CDR2 from the germline V gene are MGHRA and YSYEKL. Trimming took 1 base from V and 6 from J; bases not matched to a gene: 4. The CDR3 covers 14 residues. CDR3 in DNA: TGCGCCAGCAGCCAAGCGGACAGGGCCGCTGAAGCTTTCTTT. Amino acids: CASSQADRAAEAFF.

The V gene is TRBV25-1, the J gene TRBJ2-7; D perhaps matches TRBD1 (6 bases). The CDR3 sequence is 15 residues long. In germline, CDR1 is MGHDK, CDR2 SYGVNS. V was cut by 4 bases and J by 0 bases, with 13 bases left in between. Here the CDR3 DNA reads TGTGCCAGCAGTGCTGACAGGACGCTCTCCTACGAGCAGTACTTC. The encoded protein is CASSADRTLSYEQYF.

The genes are TRBV7-9 and TRBJ2-7; 9 bases map to TRBD1. From germline, CDR1 is SEHNR and CDR2 FQNEAQ (reference sequence). Losses at the gene ends were 5 bases for V and 0 bases for J; bases not matched to a gene: 5. The CDR3 loop spans 15 amino acids. Here the CDR3 reads CASSPGQGGSYEQYF. CDR3 nucleotide sequence: TGTGCCAGCAGCCCGGGACAGGGAGGCTCCTACGAGCAGTACTTC.

This chain uses TRBV4-3 with TRBJ1-2; 7 positions match TRBD1. After removal of 4 bases from V and 1 base from J, the junction contained 6 bases not matched to a gene. The CDR3 runs 15 residues. Germline CDR1 is LGHNA and CDR2 is YSLEER. CDR3 bases: TGCGCCAGCAGCCGAGAGACAGGGTATAACTATGGCTACACCTTC. Translated, it gives CASSRETGYNYGYTF.

This rearrangement joins TRBV5-1 to TRBJ1-1; 7 bases are a match to TRBD1. After removal of 4 bases from V and 1 base from J, the junction contained 7 bases not matched to a gene. CDR1 is SGHRS and CDR2 is YFSETQ in the germline V gene. The CDR3 is made up of 15 amino acids. CDR3 nucleotide sequence: TGCGCCAGCAGCGGACAGGACACCCAGAACACTGAAGCTTTCTTT. Translating gives CASSGQDTQNTEAFF.

This clone appeared a few times. CDR3 sequence: CASSGTGNEQYF. As DNA, the CDR3 is TGTGCCAGCAGCGGCACAGGGAACGAGCAGTACTTC. The V call is TRBV9, the J call TRBJ2-7; TRBD1 might be the D (6 bases). V lost 3 bases and J 5 bases, leaving 9 bases between the germline ends. The CDR3 is made up of 12 amino acids. In germline, CDR1 is SGDLS, CDR2 YYNGEE.

V gene TRBV11-2 combines with J gene TRBJ2-3; 9 nucleotides line up with TRBD2. The CDR3 consists of 17 residues. The V gene end was trimmed by 1 base and the J gene end by 3 bases; junction bases not matched to a gene: 8. CDR1 is SGHAT and CDR2 is FQNNGV in the germline V gene. CDR3 amino acids: CASSLGFLAGPTDTQYF. As DNA, the CDR3 is TGTGCCAGCAGCTTAGGGTTCCTAGCGGGGCCAACAGATACGCAGTATTTT.

The V and J genes are TRBV10-2 and TRBJ2-2, with D maybe TRBD1 (6 bases). CDR1 WSHSY and CDR2 SAAADI come from the germline V gene. V lost 7 bases to trimming and J lost 5 bases, with 17 bases between them. CDR3 length equals 15 residues. CDR3 residues: CASKPGQSLTGELFF. Written as DNA, the CDR3 is TGCGCCAGCAAACCGGGACAAAGTTTGACCGGGGAGCTGTTTTTT.

Only one count was recorded for this clone. This chain connects TRBV14 to TRBJ1-2; no definite D call. Germline V gene data show CDR1 as SGHDN and CDR2 as FVKESK. This CDR3 comprises 13 residues. Trimming shortened V by 2 bases and J by 4 bases, and 8 bases separated the two germline ends. Here the CDR3 DNA reads TGTGCCAGCAGCCAATTACAGACCTATGGCTACACCTTC. Protein: CASSQLQTYGYTF.

This clone was seen only once. This chain connects TRBV19 to TRBJ2-2, with 8 bases lining up with TRBD1. J gave up 6 bases and V 0 bases, and 3 bases lay outside the gene matches. Germline V CDR1 and CDR2: LNHDA, SQIVND (reference sequence). CDR3 length: 15 residues. The CDR3 coding sequence is TGTGCCAGTAGTATAGATTCCAGGGGGCCCGGGGAGCTGTTTTTT. It codes for CASSIDSRGPGELFF.

The chain joins TRBV15 to TRBJ2-3; 13 nucleotides match TRBD2. J was trimmed by 3 bases and V by 4 bases; bases with no gene match: 4. This CDR3 is 16 amino acids long. CDR1 is LNHNV, CDR2 YYDKDF, per germline (reference sequence). The CDR3 DNA is TGTGCCACCAGCACCGGACTAGCGGGGGAGACAGATACGCAGTATTTT. It translates to CATSTGLAGETDTQYF.

V usage is TRBV2 and J usage is TRBJ2-1; TRBD2 matches at 7 bases. This CDR3 comprises 14 residues. V lost 6 bases to trimming and J lost 6 bases; unmatched junction nucleotides: 8. Germline lookup yields CDR1 SNHLY and CDR2 FYNNEI. CDR3 loop: CASRAGRSVNEQFF. In nucleotides, the CDR3 is TGTGCCAGCAGGGCCGGGAGGAGCGTCAATGAGCAGTTCTTC.

This clone was detected once. The chain joins TRBV29-1 to TRBJ2-5; 7 bases match TRBD1. V lost 4 bases to trimming and J lost 6 bases; unmatched junction nucleotides: 11. The CDR3 contains 14 residues. The germline CDR1 and CDR2 sequences are SQVTM and ANQGSEA. Written as DNA, the CDR3 is TGCAGCGTTGTCCTTTGGACAGGTGATCAGACCCAGTACTTC. Protein product: CSVVLWTGDQTQYF.

This chain joins TRBV5-4 and TRBJ1-4; 8 nucleotides match TRBD1. CDR1 and CDR2 from the germline V gene are SGHNT and YYREEE (reference sequence). The J segment lost 7 bases and the V segment lost 3 bases, leaving 11 bases of the junction unmatched. The CDR3 consists of 16 residues. CDR3 loop: CASSSRSQGAGEKLFF. The CDR3 nucleotides read TGTGCCAGCAGCTCCAGATCCCAGGGGGCGGGTGAAAAACTGTTTTTT.

The chain uses TRBV4-1 and TRBJ1-5; no clear D. CDR1 is MGHRA and CDR2 is YSYEKL in the germline V gene. V lost 1 base to trimming and J lost 3 bases, with 7 bases between them. This CDR3 has 14 residues. CDR3 residues: CASSQGPYNQPQHF. The CDR3 coding sequence is TGCGCCAGCAGCCAAGGGCCTTACAATCAGCCCCAGCATTTT.

The gene calls are TRBV19 and TRBJ2-1; the D gene is possibly TRBD1 (6 bases). Trimming cost V 5 bases and J 4 bases, with 9 bases left between them. Per the germline V gene, CDR1 is LNHDA and CDR2 is SQIVND (reference sequence). The CDR3 has 13 amino acids. The chain's CDR3 is CASSPGQYNEQFF. CDR3 nucleotide sequence: TGTGCCAGTAGTCCCGGACAGTACAATGAGCAGTTCTTC.

V and J are TRBV6-4 and TRBJ1-5, with TRBD1 matching 7 bases. The CDR3 consists of 15 residues. Germline trimming cut 8 bases from V and 1 base from J; bases unmatched to any gene: 8. Germline loops: CDR1 MRHNA, CDR2 SNTAGT. The CDR3 nucleotides read TGTGCCAGCTCTCAGGGGGTTGGAAGCAATCAGCCCCAGCATTTT. This translates into CASSQGVGSNQPQHF.

This chain links TRBV4-2 with TRBJ2-7, with 7 positions matching TRBD1. CDR3 length: 17 residues. V lost 4 bases and J lost 6; bases outside the gene matches: 18. Per the germline V gene, CDR1 is LGHNA and CDR2 is YNFKEQ. CDR3 sequence: CASSPRGSATGNSEQYF. The CDR3 DNA is TGTGCCAGCAGCCCCAGAGGATCAGCGACAGGGAACTCCGAGCAGTACTTC.